What follows are 26 T cell receptor beta chains derived from one specimen sequenced in a study of spatial heterogeneity in lung cancer. Specified time point: sample taken at primary tumor resection. Whole RNA obtained from tumor, nontumor lung or frozen PBMC underwent sequencing without sorting. TCRdb analysed the 5' RACE reads with MiXCR anew, one entry per CDR3 protein. The sample shows roughly 82,000 distinct CDR3 sequences, roughly 13% of them seen only once. Here the sequenced sample was PBMCs, taken at surgery. All receptors come from a male donor with early-stage non-small cell lung cancer.

This clonotype was observed a few times. The V and J genes are TRBV18 and TRBJ2-2; D remains unclear. In germline, CDR1 is KGHSH, CDR2 LQKENI. V was cut by 3 bases and J by 6 bases, with 14 bases left in between. The CDR3 totals 15 residues. The CDR3 coding sequence is TGTGCCAGCTCACCCATACGTGAGGCCTCCGGGGAGCTGTTTTTT. The encoded protein is CASSPIREASGELFF.

This clonotype was seen only a few times. J is TRBJ1-5 and V is TRBV5-6, with D unresolved. Germline CDR1 is SGHDT and CDR2 is YYEEEE. With 10 bases removed from V and 1 base from J, the gap between germline ends came to 9 bases. The CDR3 covers 12 residues. In nucleotides, the CDR3 is TGTGCCCCCCCGTGGAGCAATCAGCCCCAGCATTTT. This encodes CAPPWSNQPQHF.

Ten or more counts support this clonotype. The J gene is TRBJ2-1, the V gene TRBV7-9; D is possibly TRBD2 (6 bases). CDR1 and CDR2 from the germline V gene are SEHNR and FQNEAQ (reference sequence). The ends were cut back, 4 bases at V and 4 bases at J, with 23 bases in the middle. The CDR3 is 18 amino acids. The CDR3 is CASSSNGLSRGGYNEQFF. The CDR3, as DNA: TGTGCCAGCAGCTCTAATGGACTGTCGAGGGGAGGTTACAATGAGCAGTTCTTC.

This clonotype occurred a few times. The chain carries TRBV29-1 and TRBJ2-7, with 9 bases aligning to TRBD1. CDR1 and CDR2 from the germline V gene are SQVTM and ANQGSEA. CDR3 length: 12 amino acids. V dropped 7 bases and J dropped 4; count of bases not matched to a gene: 5. CDR3 loop: CSARDREYEQYF. The CDR3 bases are TGCAGCGCCCGGGACAGGGAGTACGAGCAGTACTTC.

Only one count was recorded for this clonotype. The CDR3 reads CASRWGTDTQYF. In nucleotides, the CDR3 is TGCGCCAGCAGGTGGGGCACAGATACGCAGTATTTT. V and J are TRBV5-1 and TRBJ2-3; D is unresolved. V lost 5 bases and J lost 1, with 5 bases in between. This CDR3 spans 12 amino acids. Germline V gives CDR1 SGHRS, CDR2 YFSETQ.

The rearrangement uses TRBV12-3 or TRBV12-4 and TRBJ2-1; possible D gene TRBD1, 5 bases. The V and J ends lost 1 base and 6 bases respectively, with 10 bases between them. The CDR3 contains 14 residues. CDR3 DNA sequence: TGTGCCAGCAGTTTAGGGTTTAGGGGCAATGAGCAGTTCTTC. The encoded protein is CASSLGFRGNEQFF.

This clonotype showed up just a few times. The gene calls are TRBV4-1 and TRBJ2-7, with 8 positions matching TRBD1. The CDR3 spans 14 residues. Germline values: CDR1 MGHRA, CDR2 YSYEKL. The J segment lost 7 bases and the V segment lost 10 bases, leaving 15 bases of the junction unmatched. The DNA of the CDR3 is TGCGCCATCTGGACAGGGAAGGGCCGATGGGAGCAGTACTTC. This encodes CAIWTGKGRWEQYF.

The chain couples TRBV20-1 to TRBJ1-3; D might be TRBD1 (6 bases). V shed 0 bases and J shed 0 bases, with 12 bases lying between them. CDR3 size: 16 residues. CDR1 and CDR2 (germline): DFQATT, SNEGSKA (reference sequence). In nucleotides, the CDR3 is TGCAGTGCTAGAGAACCGTACAGGGCCTCTGGAAACACCATATATTTT. It yields the protein CSAREPYRASGNTIYF.

This chain connects TRBV25-1 to TRBJ2-5, with D possibly TRBD1 on 6 matching bases. The germline gives CDR1 MGHDK, CDR2 SYGVNS. The CDR3 covers 13 residues. The V end lost 3 bases, the J end lost 5 bases, and 10 bases lay between the germline ends. DNA for the CDR3: TGTGCCAGCAGTGAGGGGGCGAGGGAGACCCAGTACTTC. Its translation is CASSEGARETQYF. The whole variable domain, remainder taken from reference TRBV25-1 and TRBJ2-5, is EADIYQTPRYLVIGTGKKITLECSQTMGHDKMYWYQQDPGMELHLIHYSYGVNSTEKGDLSSESTVSRIRTEHFPLTLESARPSHTSQYLCASSEGARETQYFGPGTRLLVL.

This clonotype rates as large (0.1 to 1%). V usage is TRBV7-2 and J usage is TRBJ1-1, with 8 bases identical to TRBD1. The germline V gene has CDR1 SGHTA and CDR2 FQGNSA. This CDR3 has 13 residues. The V gene end was trimmed by 1 base and the J gene end by 8 bases; junction bases not matched to a gene: 3. DNA of the CDR3: TGTGCCAGCAGCTTAGAGCCAGGGGGCGAAGCTTTCTTT. Amino acids: CASSLEPGGEAFF. Full variable domain (remainder filled in from reference TRBV7-2 and TRBJ1-1): GAGVSQSPSNKVTEKGKDVELRCDPISGHTALYWYRQSLGQGLEFLIYFQGNSAPDKSGLPSDRFSAERTGGSVSTLTIQRTQQEDSAVYLCASSLEPGGEAFFGQGTRLTVV.

This clonotype was seen many times. The chain joins TRBV7-9 to TRBJ1-3; D is unresolved. Germline-derived CDR1 and CDR2 are SEHNR and FQNEAQ (reference sequence). The CDR3 contains 16 residues. The V and J ends lost 0 bases and 0 bases respectively, with 9 bases between them. The CDR3 reads CASSLAAVDSGNTIYF. The CDR3 DNA reads TGTGCCAGCAGCTTAGCGGCAGTTGACTCTGGAAACACCATATATTTT.

A few counts support this clonotype. The chain employs TRBV20-1 and TRBJ2-5; perhaps TRBD2 as D (5 bases). CDR1 is DFQATT and CDR2 is SNEGSKA in the germline V gene (reference sequence). The length of the CDR3 is 10 residues. CDR3 sequence reads: CSPRGETQYF. The CDR3 DNA reads as TGCAGCCCCCGAGGGGAGACCCAGTACTTC.

A few counts support this clonotype. The chain is built from TRBV5-1 and TRBJ1-1; 8 bases align to TRBD1. Germline V CDR1 and CDR2: SGHRS, YFSETQ. The trim removed 4 bases at V and 1 base at J, leaving 9 bases unmatched. The CDR3 runs to 16 residues. CDR3 residues: CASSRGAQGANTEAFF. CDR3 DNA: TGCGCCAGCAGCCGGGGCGCCCAGGGGGCGAACACTGAAGCTTTCTTT. Together with reference TRBV5-1 and TRBJ1-1, the CDR3 gives the full variable domain: KAGVTQTPRYLIKTRGQQVTLSCSPISGHRSVSWYQQTPGQGLQFLFEYFSETQRNKGNFPGRFSGRQFSNSRSEMNVSTLELGDSALYLCASSRGAQGANTEAFFGQGTRLTVV.

V usage is TRBV5-1 and J usage is TRBJ1-3; tentative D call: TRBD1 (5 bases). Germline assignment: CDR1 SGHRS and CDR2 YFSETQ. The CDR3 sequence is 14 residues long. The V and J ends lost 0 bases and 7 bases respectively, with 11 bases between them. The CDR3 sequence is CASSLGQGVNTIYF. CDR3 nucleotides: TGCGCCAGCAGCTTGGGGCAGGGAGTGAACACCATATATTTT.

J is TRBJ1-5 and V is TRBV4-2, with a weak D call TRBD1 (5 bases). CDR1 LGHNA and CDR2 YNFKEQ come from the germline V gene. Trimming removed 1 base at V and 1 base at J, with 11 bases between. This CDR3 has 16 residues. CDR3 region: CASSQGSSGSNQPQHF. The CDR3 DNA sequence: TGTGCCAGCAGCCAAGGATCGTCAGGGAGCAATCAGCCCCAGCATTTT.

CDR3 amino acids: CSVEDLWGQGKLVNTEAFF. CDR3 DNA sequence: TGCAGCGTTGAAGATCTTTGGGGTCAGGGTAAGTTGGTGAACACTGAAGCTTTCTTT. The V call is TRBV29-1, the J call TRBJ1-1; weak D call: TRBD1 (5 bases). This CDR3 is built from 19 residues. Germline loops: CDR1 SQVTM, CDR2 ANQGSEA. V was clipped by 0 bases and J by 0 bases, with 23 bases between them.

The chain carries TRBV10-3 and TRBJ2-5; possible D gene TRBD1, 6 bases. V was clipped by 3 bases and J by 6 bases, with 17 bases between them. The CDR3 length is 15 residues. Germline V gives CDR1 ENHRY, CDR2 SYGVKD. The CDR3 region has the DNA TGTGCCATCAGTGACTACAGACAGGAGAGAAAGACCCAGTACTTC. It specifies CAISDYRQERKTQYF.

This chain uses TRBV29-1 with TRBJ2-4; maybe TRBD1 (6 bases). Germline CDR1 reads SQVTM; CDR2 reads ANQGSEA. The CDR3 spans 18 residues. Trimming removed 4 bases from V and 1 base from J, with 23 bases in between. CDR3 protein: CSVGVLGSGVGAKNIQYF. The CDR3 region has the DNA TGCAGCGTTGGTGTATTGGGGTCAGGGGTGGGGGCCAAAAACATTCAGTACTTC.

This clonotype has only a few counts. This chain connects TRBV30 to TRBJ2-7, with 7 bases identical to TRBD1. This CDR3 has 15 amino acids. Germline trimming cut 0 bases from V and 7 bases from J; bases unmatched to any gene: 12. Per the germline V gene, CDR1 is GTSNPN and CDR2 is SVGIG (reference sequence). CDR3 coding DNA: TGTGCCTGGAGTGTAATCGGCAGGGGGTATTGGGAGCAGTACTTC. Residues: CAWSVIGRGYWEQYF.

The gene calls are TRBV9 and TRBJ1-2, with D perhaps TRBD1 (5 bases). V was trimmed by 4 bases and J by 9 bases, leaving 28 bases between them. This CDR3 contains 17 residues. Germline V gene data show CDR1 as SGDLS and CDR2 as YYNGEE. CDR3 in amino acids: CASSPSLIQGVKRSYTF. CDR3 nucleotides: TGTGCCAGCAGCCCCTCCCTAATTCAGGGCGTAAAGAGGAGCTACACCTTC.

The CDR3 DNA sequence: TGCGCCAGCAGCTTGGATCTAACGGGCGGGACTAGCGGCTACAATGAGCAGTTCTTC. Translated, it gives CASSLDLTGGTSGYNEQFF. The chain links TRBV5-1 to TRBJ2-1; TRBD2 aligns across 11 bases. CDR1 and CDR2 from the germline V gene are SGHRS and YFSETQ. The ends lost 0 bases at V and 3 bases at J; junction bases unmatched: 11. The CDR3 runs 19 residues.

V gene TRBV29-1 combines with J gene TRBJ2-6; D remains unclear. Germline-derived CDR1 and CDR2 are SQVTM and ANQGSEA. The CDR3 length is 12 residues. V was clipped by 6 bases and J by 3 bases, with 6 bases between them. This CDR3 reads CSVSVGANVLTF. CDR3 DNA sequence: TGCAGCGTCTCCGTTGGGGCCAACGTCCTGACTTTC.

This clonotype was seen more than once but under ten times. This chain joins TRBV7-9 and TRBJ2-1; TRBD2 matches 12 bases. The CDR3 runs to 17 residues. J was trimmed by 9 bases and V by 5 bases; bases with no gene match: 14. Germline values: CDR1 SEHNR, CDR2 FQNEAQ (reference sequence). CDR3 residues: CASSRPTLAGGPPEQFF. The CDR3 DNA reads TGTGCCAGCAGCCGACCGACCCTAGCGGGAGGGCCGCCTGAGCAGTTCTTC.

This clonotype was observed a handful of times. The gene calls are TRBV2 and TRBJ2-3; no reliable D call. The CDR3 contains 15 residues. Germline V gives CDR1 SNHLY, CDR2 FYNNEI. Trimming stripped 6 bases from V and 1 base from J, with 14 bases between. CDR3 in amino acids: CASSLRLPGTDTQYF. The DNA for the CDR3 is TGTGCCAGCAGCCTCCGACTGCCTGGCACAGATACGCAGTATTTT.

There are a few counts of this clonotype. This chain joins TRBV5-6 and TRBJ2-2, with unresolved D. The germline V gene encodes CDR1 SGHDT and CDR2 YYEEEE. Deletions cut 3 bases from V and 6 bases from J, with 3 bases between. CDR3 size: 11 residues. This CDR3 is CASSYAGELFF. In DNA form, the CDR3 reads TGTGCCAGCAGCTATGCCGGGGAGCTGTTTTTT.

This clonotype appeared a few times. V is TRBV29-1 and J is TRBJ2-1, with 12 bases that match TRBD2. This CDR3 region has 16 residues. Germline CDR1 SQVTM, CDR2 ANQGSEA. The J segment lost 4 bases and the V segment lost 0 bases, leaving 4 bases of the junction unmatched. The CDR3 sequence is CSVEDSLAGGYNEQFF. The CDR3 bases are TGCAGCGTTGAAGACTCACTAGCGGGGGGTTACAATGAGCAGTTCTTC.